This TCR beta chain was recorded in a study of shared clonotypes between healthy human individuals. Study at large: Ranging from 18 to 49 in age, donors were two women and a few men. Study outcomes and limitations: Naive CD4 clonotypes overlapped across a few donors at roughly 5.1%.

Of note for this clone: Its antigen is not known.

Assay used: immunoSEQ multiplex PCR; TCRdb lists only in-frame clones, some missing. In the table there are 450,000 to 700,000 clones, roughly 95% of which are singletons. Naive-designated CD8 cells lacked CD45RO, were positively enriched for CCR7, and omitted terminally differentiated effector memory CD45RA+ cells. The CDR3 loop spans 18 amino acids. The V gene's germline CDR1 is MDHEN and CDR2 SYDVKM. V trimming: 3 bases; J trimming: 8 bases; junction bases outside the gene matches: 14. The receptor was isolated from a woman in her twenties or thirties in good health. The material sequenced was naive CD8+ T cells sorted from blood. The chain is built from TRBV28 and TRBJ2-1; 12 bases match TRBD2. CDR3 sequence reads: CASSFSLLRTSGVDEQFF. The CDR3 nucleotides are TGTGCCAGCAGTTTCTCCCTTTTAAGGACTAGCGGGGTCGATGAGCAGTTCTTC.